The T cell receptor (beta chain) under discussion was sequenced for a study of early T cells in non-severe SARS-CoV-2 infection. Study results and limitations: Matches to VDJdb favored anti-spike CD8 responses and missed private and CD4 specificities.

Losses at the gene ends were 2 bases for V and 6 bases for J; bases not matched to a gene: 8. The germline CDR1 and CDR2 sequences are MNHEY and SVGAGI. The CDR3 runs 15 residues. In regard to this clonotype: What it binds is unknown.

Individual cDNA molecules received unique molecular identifiers during library preparation. TCRdb called the 5' RACE reads again in MiXCR, with one record for every CDR3 protein. The data contain about 56,000 distinct CDR3 sequences, about 10% of them singletons. V is TRBV6-5 and J is TRBJ2-7; TRBD2 matches at 9 bases. The TCR was taken from an adult who was a healthcare worker with PCR-confirmed SARS-CoV-2 infection or an uninfected control (not recorded which). The sequencing sample was made of whole blood. CDR3 sequence: CASSYEVAGAREQYF. The CDR3 region has the DNA TGTGCCAGCAGTTACGAGGTAGCGGGAGCTCGCGAGCAGTACTTC.